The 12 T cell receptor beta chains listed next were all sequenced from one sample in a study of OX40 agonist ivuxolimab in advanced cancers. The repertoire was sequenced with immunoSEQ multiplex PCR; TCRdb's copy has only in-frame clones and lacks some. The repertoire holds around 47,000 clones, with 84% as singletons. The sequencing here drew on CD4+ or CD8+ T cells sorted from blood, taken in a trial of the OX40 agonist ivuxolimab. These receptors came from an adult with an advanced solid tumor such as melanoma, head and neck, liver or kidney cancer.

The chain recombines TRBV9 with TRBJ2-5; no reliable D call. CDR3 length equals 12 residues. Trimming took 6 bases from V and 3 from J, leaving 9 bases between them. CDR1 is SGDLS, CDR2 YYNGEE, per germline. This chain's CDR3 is CASNQDEETQYF. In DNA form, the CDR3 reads TGTGCCAGCAACCAAGATGAAGAGACCCAGTACTTC. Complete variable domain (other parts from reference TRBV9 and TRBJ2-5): DSGVTQTPKHLITATGQRVTLRCSPRSGDLSVYWYQQSLDQGLQFLIQYYNGEERAKGNILERFSAQQFPDLHSELNLSSLELGDSALYFCASNQDEETQYFGPGTRLLVL.

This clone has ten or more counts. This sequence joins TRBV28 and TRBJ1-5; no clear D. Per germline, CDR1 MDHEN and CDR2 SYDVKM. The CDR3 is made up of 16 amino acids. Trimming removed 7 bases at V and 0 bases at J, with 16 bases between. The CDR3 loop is CASTASLVDSNQPQHF. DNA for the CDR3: TGTGCCAGCACCGCGAGTCTGGTAGATAGCAATCAGCCCCAGCATTTT.

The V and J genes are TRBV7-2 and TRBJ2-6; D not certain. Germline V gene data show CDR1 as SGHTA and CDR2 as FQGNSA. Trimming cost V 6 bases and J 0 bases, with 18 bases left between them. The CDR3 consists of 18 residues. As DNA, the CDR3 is TGTGCCAGCAGATTAAGGTCAGATTACTACTCTGGGGCCAACGTCCTGACTTTC. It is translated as CASRLRSDYYSGANVLTF.

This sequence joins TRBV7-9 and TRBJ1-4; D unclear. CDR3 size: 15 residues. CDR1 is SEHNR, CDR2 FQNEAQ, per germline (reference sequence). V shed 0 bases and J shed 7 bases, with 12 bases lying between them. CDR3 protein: CASSLAIVVGEKLFF. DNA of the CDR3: TGTGCCAGCAGCTTAGCCATAGTTGTGGGTGAAAAACTGTTTTTT.

Here the CDR3 DNA reads TGTGCCAGCAGCTTAGTGGAGGAGACCCAGTACTTC. It encodes CASSLVEETQYF. The V call is TRBV7-8, the J call TRBJ2-5, with D hard to call. The length of the CDR3 is 12 residues. Germline V gene sequence: CDR1 SGHVS, CDR2 FQNEAQ. V was clipped by 1 base and J by 5 bases, with 5 bases between them.

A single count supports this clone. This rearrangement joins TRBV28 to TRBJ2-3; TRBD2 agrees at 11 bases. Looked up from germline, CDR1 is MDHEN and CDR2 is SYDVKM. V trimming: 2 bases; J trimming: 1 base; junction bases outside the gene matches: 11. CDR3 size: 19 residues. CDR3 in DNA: TGTGCCAGCAGTTTAGTAATCCTAGCGGGAGGAAGAGGCACAGATACGCAGTATTTT. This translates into CASSLVILAGGRGTDTQYF. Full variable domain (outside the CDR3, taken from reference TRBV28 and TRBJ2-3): DVKVTQSSRYLVKRTGEKVFLECVQDMDHENMFWYRQDPGLGLRLIYFSYDVKMKEKGDIPEGYSVSREKKERFSLILESASTNQTSMYLCASSLVILAGGRGTDTQYFGPGTRLTVL.

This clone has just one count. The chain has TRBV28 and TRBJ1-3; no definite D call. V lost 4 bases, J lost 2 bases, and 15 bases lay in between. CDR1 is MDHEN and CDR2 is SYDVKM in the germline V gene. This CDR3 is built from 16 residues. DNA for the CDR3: TGTGCCAGCAGTTCCCCTCAATTTGGCGCTGGAAACACCATATATTTT. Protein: CASSSPQFGAGNTIYF.

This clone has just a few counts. The CDR3 protein is CASSQDLSQETQYF. CDR3 in DNA: TGCGCCAGCAGCCAAGATCTATCCCAAGAGACCCAGTACTTC. This chain uses TRBV4-1 with TRBJ2-5; unclear D gene. Germline CDR1 reads MGHRA; CDR2 reads YSYEKL. This CDR3 contains 14 residues. V was pared by 0 bases and J by 1 base, with 6 bases between.

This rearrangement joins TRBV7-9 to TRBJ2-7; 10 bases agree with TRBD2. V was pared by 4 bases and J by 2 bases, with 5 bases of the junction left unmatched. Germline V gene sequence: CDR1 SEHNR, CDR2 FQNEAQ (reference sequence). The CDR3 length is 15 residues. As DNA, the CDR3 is TGTGCCAGCAGCTATACTAGCGGGAAGCCCTACGAGCAGTACTTC. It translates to CASSYTSGKPYEQYF.

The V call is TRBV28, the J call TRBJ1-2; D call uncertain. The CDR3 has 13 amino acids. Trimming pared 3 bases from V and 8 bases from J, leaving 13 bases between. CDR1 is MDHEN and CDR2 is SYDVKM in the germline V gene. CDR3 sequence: CASSFRPNWGYTF. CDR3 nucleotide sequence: TGTGCCAGCAGTTTCCGACCGAACTGGGGCTACACCTTC.

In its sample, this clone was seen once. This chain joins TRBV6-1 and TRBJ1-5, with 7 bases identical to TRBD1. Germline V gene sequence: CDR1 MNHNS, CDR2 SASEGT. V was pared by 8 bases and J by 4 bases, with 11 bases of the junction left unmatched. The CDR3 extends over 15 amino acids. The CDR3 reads CASLLGQQKNQPQHF. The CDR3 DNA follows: TGTGCCAGCCTACTGGGACAGCAAAAGAATCAGCCCCAGCATTTT.

Here the CDR3 reads CASSPKTGRVEAFF. DNA for the CDR3: TGTGCCAGCAGTCCTAAGACAGGGCGGGTAGAAGCTTTCTTT. The chain is built from TRBV27 and TRBJ1-1; 7 bases match TRBD1. Germline CDR1 reads MNHEY; CDR2 reads SMNVEV (reference sequence). CDR3 length equals 14 residues. Trimming took 5 bases from V and 8 from J; bases not matched to a gene: 11.